The clone carrying this TCR beta chain was detected once. These data belong to a study of cytomegalovirus exposure and HLA in healthy donors. The germline V and J ends were trimmed by 5 bases and 3 bases, with 11 bases remaining between them. The CDR3 loop spans 13 amino acids. The germline V gene has CDR1 MNHEY and CDR2 SMNVEV (reference sequence). 60 Vbeta and 13 Jbeta primers were used in PCR. The data were produced by immunoSEQ multiplex PCR, yet TCRdb's version contains in-frame clones alone and is incomplete. The top ten clones hold 0.2% to 0.3% of a sample with some 180,000 clones, about 90% of them seen once.

The clonotype originates from a girl less than two years old in good health and CMV-seronegative. The material sequenced was PBMCs. V is TRBV27 and J is TRBJ2-7; no clear D. For the CDR3, the DNA is TGTGCCAGCAGTAACTCGGTATTCTACGAGCAGTACTTC. As protein: CASSNSVFYEQYF.